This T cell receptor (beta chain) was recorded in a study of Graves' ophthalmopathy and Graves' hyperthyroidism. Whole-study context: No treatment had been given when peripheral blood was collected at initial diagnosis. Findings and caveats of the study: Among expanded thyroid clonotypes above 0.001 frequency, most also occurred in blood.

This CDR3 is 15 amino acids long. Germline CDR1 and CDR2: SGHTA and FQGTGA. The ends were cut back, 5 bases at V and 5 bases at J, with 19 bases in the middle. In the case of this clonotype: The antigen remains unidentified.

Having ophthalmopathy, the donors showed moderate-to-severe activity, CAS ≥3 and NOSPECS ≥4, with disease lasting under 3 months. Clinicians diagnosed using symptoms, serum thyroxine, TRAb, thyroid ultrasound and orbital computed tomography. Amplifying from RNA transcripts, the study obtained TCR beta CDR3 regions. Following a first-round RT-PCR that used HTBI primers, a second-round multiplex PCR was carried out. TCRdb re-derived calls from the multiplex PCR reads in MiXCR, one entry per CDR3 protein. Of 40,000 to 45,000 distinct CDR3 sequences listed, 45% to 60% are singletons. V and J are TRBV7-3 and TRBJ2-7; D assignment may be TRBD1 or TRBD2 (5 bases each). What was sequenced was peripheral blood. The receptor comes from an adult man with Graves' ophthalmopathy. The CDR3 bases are TGTGCCAGCAGCCCGCCCCCGGGACCTGGGGACGAGCAGTACGTC. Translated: CASSPPPGPGDEQYV.